The entry below gives a single TCR beta chain sequence along with its context. The data are from a study of blood T cell repertoires in COVID-19. The CDR3 has 14 amino acids. Germline trimming cut 6 bases from V and 7 bases from J; bases unmatched to any gene: 7. Germline CDR1 and CDR2: SNHLY and FYNNEI. Clones were read by immunoSEQ multiplex PCR, and TCRdb kept only the in-frame ones, dropping some. Among 250,000 to 400,000 clones listed, approximately 89% were seen once. The chain has TRBV2 and TRBJ1-5; 9 bases map to TRBD1. The sample was peripheral blood. This TCR was sampled from a young woman with COVID-19, enrolled during active disease. In nucleotides, the CDR3 is TGTGCCAGCAGCGGACAGGGGTTAGGCCAGCCCCAGCATTTT. It specifies CASSGQGLGQPQHF.